These 18 T cell receptor beta chains came from one sample sequenced in a study of T cell repertoires in cytomegalovirus infection (dated by TCRdb to between 2018 and 2020). The intended sense of this specimen's treatment or condition label: in vitro stimulation with specific CMV peptide epitopes to enrich CMV-specific T cells. Their antigen targets remain unknown. Sequenced using an Illumina HiSeq 1500. The public reads were reanalyzed by TCRdb: fastp trimming at Q25, MiXCR alignment, in-frame beta chains only. Entries are consolidated by CDR3 protein sequence, retaining the most common genes and DNA. For this sample the table gives some 560,000 distinct CDR3 sequences, of which roughly 42% were detected only once. Around 48% of the sample comes from the top ten. The specimen comprised cultured PBMCs, sampled from culture after CMV antigen stimulation. Receptors were obtained from a human donor in good health (CMV status not recorded). Some clones in this sample may be carry-over from other donors' samples.

The chain recombines TRBV6-1 with TRBJ1-2; 10 bases are a match to TRBD1. The germline V gene encodes CDR1 MNHNS and CDR2 SASEGT. This CDR3 has 15 residues. Trimming removed 6 bases from V and 1 base from J; junction bases left unmatched: 5. The CDR3 nucleotides read TGTGCCAGCAGGGCTGGGACAGGGGATAACTATGGCTACACCTTC. Translation gives CASRAGTGDNYGYTF.

The rearrangement links TRBV9 to TRBJ2-5; perhaps D is TRBD1 or TRBD2 (6 bases each). This CDR3 has 14 amino acids. Germline CDR1 reads SGDLS; CDR2 reads YYNGEE. The germline V and J ends were trimmed by 0 bases and 5 bases, with 11 bases remaining between them. CDR3 DNA sequence: TGTGCCAGCAGCGTAGAGGGGGGCATGGAGACCCAGTACTTC. Translation gives CASSVEGGMETQYF.

The sample holds a few counts of this clonotype. V and J are TRBV7-6 and TRBJ1-1, with a tentative D call TRBD1 (5 bases). The CDR3 extends over 16 amino acids. The V and J ends lost 5 bases and 1 base respectively, with 17 bases between them. CDR1 is SGHVS and CDR2 is FNYEAQ in the germline V gene. The CDR3 sequence: CASSPLTGGGNTEAFF. As DNA, the CDR3 is TGTGCCAGCAGCCCTCTAACCGGGGGAGGGAACACTGAAGCTTTCTTT.

The chain couples TRBV28 to TRBJ2-3; no clear D. The CDR3 covers 14 residues. V dropped 5 bases and J dropped 6 bases, with 15 bases sitting between them. Germline V gives CDR1 MDHEN, CDR2 SYDVKM. The CDR3 loop is CASSPTYSGDTQYF. CDR3 sequence (DNA): TGTGCCAGCAGTCCAACGTACTCGGGCGATACGCAGTATTTT.

The V gene is TRBV6-6, the J gene TRBJ2-1; 13 nucleotides align to TRBD2. The CDR3 loop spans 15 amino acids. With V trimmed by 5 bases and J by 5 bases, 3 bases remained unmatched. CDR1 and CDR2 (germline): MNHNY, SVGAGI (reference sequence). Here the CDR3 reads CASSTGTSGNNEQFF. DNA of the CDR3: TGTGCCAGCAGTACCGGGACTAGCGGGAACAATGAGCAGTTCTTC.

On this clonotype: A junction end diverges from the germline sequence, so it may reflect a read error. As DNA, the CDR3 is TGTGCCAGCAGCCAAGGCACTCACACGTTCAATGAGCAGTTCTTC. It is translated as CASSQGTHTFNEQFF. The chain joins TRBV4-1 to TRBJ2-1, with unresolved D. The length of the CDR3 is 15 residues. The germline gives CDR1 MGHRA, CDR2 YSYEKL.

This clonotype was picked up a small number of times. J is TRBJ2-2 and V is TRBV7-2, with D unresolved. CDR1 is SGHTA, CDR2 FQGNSA, per germline. The V gene lost 5 bases and the J gene lost 6 bases, with 16 bases spanning the gap. The CDR3 runs 15 residues. CDR3 sequence (DNA): TGTGCCAGCAGCCCCCGTCTAGGTGGTCCCGGGGAGCTGTTTTTT. Translation: CASSPRLGGPGELFF.

This rearrangement joins TRBV12-3 or TRBV12-4 to TRBJ1-3; D unclear. This CDR3 contains 17 residues. Trimming pared 5 bases from V and 0 bases from J, leaving 17 bases between. The DNA of the CDR3 is TGTGCCAGCAGTAACTCTATAGCGGGGTACTCTGGAAACACCATATATTTT. Its protein product is CASSNSIAGYSGNTIYF.

This clonotype has a handful of counts. The chain uses TRBV7-8 and TRBJ2-2, with D perhaps TRBD1 (6 bases). The CDR3 loop spans 16 amino acids. Germline CDR1 reads SGHVS; CDR2 reads FQNEAQ. Trimming removed 5 bases at V and 3 bases at J, with 16 bases between. CDR3: CASSKDRKMYTGELFF. Here the CDR3 DNA reads TGTGCCAGCAGCAAGGACAGAAAGATGTACACCGGGGAGCTGTTTTTT.

This chain uses TRBV12-3 or TRBV12-4 with TRBJ1-3; D ambiguous. The CDR3 is made up of 16 amino acids. V lost 6 bases and J 0 bases, leaving 15 bases between the germline ends. CDR3 sequence (DNA): TGTGCCAGCAGGATAGCTAAACTGAGCTCTGGAAACACCATATATTTT. It specifies CASRIAKLSSGNTIYF.

This clonotype was recorded many times. The chain is built from TRBV7-2 and TRBJ1-2; unclear D gene. The CDR3 consists of 12 residues. In germline, CDR1 is SGHTA, CDR2 FQGNSA. V gave up 0 bases and J gave up 5 bases, with 4 bases separating them. Here the CDR3 DNA reads TGTGCCAGCAGCTTAGCCCAGTATGGCTACACCTTC. Its translation is CASSLAQYGYTF.

CDR3 sequence: CASSLEQQNTEAFF. As DNA, the CDR3 is TGTGCCAGCAGCTTAGAACAGCAGAACACTGAAGCTTTCTTT. The V gene is TRBV7-8, the J gene TRBJ1-1; no clear D gene. Trimming removed 1 base at V and 1 base at J, with 7 bases between. Germline V gene lookup returns CDR1 SGHVS and CDR2 FQNEAQ. The CDR3 loop spans 14 amino acids.

Concerning this clonotype: This may be a read error: a much more frequent sequence differs by one nucleotide. The chain is built from TRBV5-4 and TRBJ2-7, with D maybe TRBD1 (5 bases). The CDR3 length is 14 residues. Germline V gene data show CDR1 as SGHNT and CDR2 as YYREEE (reference sequence). V was shortened by 2 bases and J by 0 bases, with 9 bases between the two germline ends. As DNA, the CDR3 is TGTGCCAGCAGCTTATTGGACACCTCCTACGAGCAGTACTTC. This codes for CASSLLDTSYEQYF. Based on the CDR3 plus reference TRBV5-4 and TRBJ2-7, the full variable domain is ETGVTQSPTHLIKTRGQQVTLRCSSQSGHNTVSWYQQALGQGPQFIFQYYREEENGRGNFPPRFSGLQFPNYSSELNVNALELDDSALYLCASSLLDTSYEQYFGPGTRLTVT.

The rearrangement uses TRBV7-2 and TRBJ1-6; D is perhaps TRBD1 (5 bases). With 5 bases removed from V and 9 bases from J, the gap between germline ends came to 17 bases. The CDR3 is made up of 15 amino acids. CDR1 SGHTA and CDR2 FQGNSA come from the germline V gene. DNA for the CDR3: TGTGCCAGCAGCCCCCGGGAAAGGGGCGGTTCACCCCTCCACTTT. Amino acids: CASSPRERGGSPLHF.

The chain joins TRBV25-1 to TRBJ2-7, with D tentatively TRBD2 (6 bases). This CDR3 region has 14 residues. Germline CDR1 MGHDK, CDR2 SYGVNS. Trimming shortened V by 4 bases and J by 2 bases, and 12 bases separated the two germline ends. Here the CDR3 DNA reads TGTGCCAGCAGTGGGTGGGGGGACCCCTACGAGCAGTACTTC. Translating it yields CASSGWGDPYEQYF.

This chain uses TRBV12-3 or TRBV12-4 with TRBJ1-4; D might be TRBD1 (6 bases). This CDR3 has 14 amino acids. V lost 6 bases and J 2 bases, leaving 10 bases between the germline ends. The CDR3 loop is CASRNDRTNEKLFF. The CDR3 DNA follows: TGTGCCAGCAGAAACGACAGGACTAATGAAAAACTGTTTTTT.

In its sample, this clonotype was seen a few times. The chain combines TRBV6-1 with TRBJ1-6; 7 nucleotides align to TRBD1. The V gene end was trimmed by 8 bases and the J gene end by 4 bases; junction bases not matched to a gene: 8. CDR1 and CDR2 (germline): MNHNS, SASEGT. This CDR3 contains 15 residues. CDR3 nucleotides: TGTGCCAGCGGAAACGGACAGGCGTATAATTCACCCCTCCACTTT. This codes for CASGNGQAYNSPLHF.

Concerning this clonotype itself: Mismatch with germline at one junction end may stem from a read error. The V call is TRBV7-8, the J call TRBJ2-1; D possibly corresponds to TRBD1 (6 bases). This CDR3 has 14 amino acids. Germline-derived CDR1 and CDR2 are SGHVS and FQNEAQ. Written as DNA, the CDR3 is TGTGCCAGCAGCCCAACTTCACGGGACAATGAGCAGCTCTTC. It translates to CASSPTSRDNEQLF.